The 17 T cell receptor delta chains below come from one sample, sequenced in a study of gammadelta T cells in human blood. TCRdb used CATT to re-call clones from the RT-PCR reads. The data show some 1,200 delta-chain clones, about half seen once. The sequencing input was Vgamma9Vdelta2 gamma-delta T cells from adult blood. The receptor set was obtained from a human donor.

This clone rates as large. This CDR3 is also generated by other DNA sequences in the sample. V usage is TRDV2 and J usage is TRDJ1; 8 bases fit TRDD3. The trim removed 0 bases at V and 10 bases at J, leaving 18 bases unmatched. The CDR3 is 17 residues long. Germline V gene lookup returns CDR1 GEAIGNYY and CDR2 EKD. The CDR3 loop reads CACDTVGDWGPTIGLIF. As DNA, the CDR3 is TGTGCCTGTGACACCGTCGGAGACTGGGGGCCGACTATCGGACTCATCTTT.

Points on this clone: A far more abundant clone sits one base away, making this likely a read error. V and J are TRDV2 and TRDJ1; 10 bases match TRDD3. Per germline, CDR1 GEAIGNYY and CDR2 EKD. Germline trimming cut 2 bases from V and 2 bases from J; bases unmatched to any gene: 13. The CDR3 loop spans 18 amino acids. Here the CDR3 DNA reads TGTGCCTGTGACAGTCTGGGGGATAGGGTTTGTTCGACCGATAAACTCATCTTT. It yields the protein CACDSLGDRVCSTDKLIF.

This clone was observed a few times. A read error likely explains this, since a far larger clone differs by one base. V is TRDV2 and J is TRDJ1; 11 nucleotides align to TRDD3. Germline V gives CDR1 GEAIGNYY, CDR2 EKD. Germline trimming cut 0 bases from V and 0 bases from J; bases unmatched to any gene: 20. The CDR3 is made up of 22 amino acids. The CDR3 coding sequence is TGTGCCTGTGACACCGTGGGGCCTTCCGCACTGGGGGATATGGAGTACACCGATAAACTCATCTTT. Translated, it gives CACDTVGPSALGDMEYTDKLIF.

This clone rates as large (0.1 to 1%). The V and J genes are TRDV2 and TRDJ1, with TRDD3 matching 9 bases. Germline trimming cut 4 bases from V and 0 bases from J; bases unmatched to any gene: 8. The CDR3 is made up of 16 amino acids. Germline-derived CDR1 and CDR2 are GEAIGNYY and EKD. CDR3 nucleotides: TGTGCCTGTGAAGGGATGGCTGGGGGATACACCGATAAACTCATCTTT. Its translation is CACEGMAGGYTDKLIF.

This clone has a single count. A far bigger clonotype differs at one base, so this is likely a read error. Other DNA sequences in the sample encode the same CDR3. The V gene is TRDV2, the J gene TRDJ1; D gene uncertain. V was clipped by 0 bases and J by 0 bases, with 10 bases between them. Germline values: CDR1 GEAIGNYY, CDR2 EKD. This CDR3 is 15 amino acids long. DNA of the CDR3: TGTGCCTGTGACACCGTAGGGCTTTACACCGATAAACTCATCTTT. Amino acid sequence: CACDTVGLYTDKLIF.

With regard to this clone: A much larger clone differs by one base, so this may be a read error. The chain has TRDV2 and TRDJ1; 8 bases fit TRDD3. CDR1 and CDR2 (germline): GEAIGNYY, EKD. CDR3 length: 15 residues. The CDR3 DNA is TGTGCCCGTGACCCCGTTGGGGGATACACCGATAAACTCATCTTT. Its translation is CARDPVGGYTDKLIF.

With respect to this clone: Only one base separates this from a far larger clonotype, so it likely reflects a read error. The chain carries TRDV2 and TRDJ1; 7 positions match TRDD3. CDR3 length: 25 amino acids. Germline V lookup: CDR1 GEAIGNYY, CDR2 EKD. V lost 3 bases to trimming and J lost 0 bases; unmatched junction nucleotides: 36. CDR3 coding DNA: TGTGCCTGTGACCTTCTGACCCACTTAAGGGATACCCCATCCGTACCCCATAAGTACACCGATAAACTCATCTTT. Encoded protein: CACDLLTHLRDTPSVPHKYTDKLIF.

For this clone: This likely stems from a read error, as it lies one base from a far larger clone. This CDR3 is also generated by other DNA sequences in the sample. The genes are TRDV2 and TRDJ1; 10 nucleotides line up with TRDD3. Germline V lookup: CDR1 GEAIGNYY, CDR2 EKD. The CDR3 length is 14 residues. With 1 base clipped from V and 8 bases from J, the junction kept 6 bases outside the gene matches. The chain's CDR3 is CACDTLGDKNKLIF. The CDR3 region has the DNA TGTGCCTGTGACACTCTGGGGGATAAGAACAAACTCATCTTT.

This clone was seen more than once but under ten times. A far larger clone is off by one base, so a read error is likely. This CDR3 is also generated by other DNA sequences in the sample. The rearrangement joins TRDV2 to TRDJ1; 10 bases fit TRDD3. Germline CDR1 GEAIGNYY, CDR2 EKD. The CDR3 runs 20 residues. The CDR3 DNA reads TGCGCCTGTGACAGCCTTAATGACAGGGGGATACGCGGAGACACCGATAAACTCATCTTT. Amino acid sequence: CACDSLNDRGIRGDTDKLIF.

To note about this clone: It may be a read error: a sequence one base away is much more abundant. The rearrangement links TRDV2 to TRDJ1; 12 bases map to TRDD3. V was pared by 3 bases and J by 1 base, with 14 bases of the junction left unmatched. Per germline, CDR1 GEAIGNYY and CDR2 EKD. CDR3 length: 19 amino acids. The CDR3 bases are TGTGCCTGTGACCAGCTTACTGGGGGATACCTCCTGTGCACCGATAAACTCATCTTT. This codes for CACDQLTGGYLLCTDKLIF.

Concerning this clone itself: A far larger clone is one base from this, pointing to a likely read error. The V and J genes are TRDV2 and TRDJ1; D not resolved. This CDR3 is 15 amino acids long. Trimming removed 5 bases at V and 2 bases at J, with 17 bases between. Germline-derived CDR1 and CDR2 are GEAIGNYY and EKD. CDR3 loop: CACVTLGISTDKLIF. The CDR3 coding sequence is TGTGCCTGTGTCACACTAGGTATATCTACCGATAAACTCATCTTT.

This clone is termed medium-sized (0.01 to 0.1%). The V gene is TRDV2, the J gene TRDJ1; perhaps TRDD3 as D (6 bases). CDR1 and CDR2 (germline): GEAIGNYY, EKD. Trimming stripped 1 base from V and 4 bases from J, with 24 bases between. This CDR3 has 18 amino acids. CDR3: CACDTIGLGPRTSDKLIF. The CDR3 nucleotides are TGTGCCTGTGACACGATCGGCCTGGGGCCAAGAACGAGCGATAAACTCATCTTT.

This clone qualifies as large (0.1 to 1%). The sample has other DNA sequences that encode this CDR3 too. This chain connects TRDV2 to TRDJ1; D gene ambiguous. The length of the CDR3 is 20 residues. V shed 0 bases and J shed 0 bases, with 25 bases lying between them. Germline loops: CDR1 GEAIGNYY, CDR2 EKD. CDR3 nucleotides: TGTGCCTGTGACACCGTAAGACCCCGGATCGATTCTCTGTACACCGATAAACTCATCTTT. This sequence encodes CACDTVRPRIDSLYTDKLIF.

This clone is deemed medium-sized (0.01 to 0.1%). This specimen includes other DNA sequences encoding the same CDR3. The chain uses TRDV2 and TRDJ1; 7 nucleotides line up with TRDD3. Germline V gene data show CDR1 as GEAIGNYY and CDR2 as EKD. The CDR3 length is 16 residues. V lost 2 bases and J lost 0; bases outside the gene matches: 8. This CDR3 is CACDILGIQDTDKLIF. The CDR3 nucleotides read TGTGCCTGTGACATACTGGGGATCCAAGACACCGATAAACTCATCTTT.

This clone rates as large (0.1 to 1%). The same CDR3 is also encoded by other DNA sequences in this sample. V gene TRDV2 combines with J gene TRDJ1, with 11 bases that match TRDD3. Germline CDR1 reads GEAIGNYY; CDR2 reads EKD. This CDR3 has 14 residues. V gave up 1 base and J gave up 8 bases; unmatched junction bases: 5. DNA of the CDR3: TGTGCCTGTGACACACTGGGGGATAAGAACAAACTCATCTTT. Protein: CACDTLGDKNKLIF.

This clone is large in the sample. The chain links TRDV2 to TRDJ1; 7 bases are shared with TRDD3. V shed 4 bases and J 3 bases; nucleotides not matched to a gene: 10. The CDR3 is 15 amino acids. Germline lookup yields CDR1 GEAIGNYY and CDR2 EKD. CDR3 residues: CACENLGGRSDKLIF. CDR3 sequence (DNA): TGTGCCTGTGAGAATCTTGGGGGACGATCCGATAAACTCATCTTT.

This clone is labeled medium-sized. This sequence joins TRDV2 and TRDJ1, with 13 bases aligning to TRDD3. The germline V gene has CDR1 GEAIGNYY and CDR2 EKD. This CDR3 has 18 residues. V gave up 0 bases and J gave up 0 bases; unmatched junction bases: 6. The CDR3 loop reads CACDTVTGGYAYTDKLIF. The CDR3 DNA follows: TGTGCCTGTGACACCGTTACTGGGGGATACGCGTACACCGATAAACTCATCTTT.